What follows are 13 T cell receptor beta chains derived from one specimen sequenced in a study of OX40 agonist ivuxolimab in advanced cancers. The assay was immunoSEQ multiplex PCR, and TCRdb's table has in-frame clones only and misses some. The data show tens of thousands of clones, with around 90% seen just once and approximately 2% held by the top ten. The source was CD4+ or CD8+ T cells sorted from blood, collected in a trial of the OX40 agonist ivuxolimab. These receptors all come from an adult with an advanced solid tumor such as melanoma, head and neck, liver or kidney cancer.

This chain connects TRBV5-6 to TRBJ2-3; 11 positions match TRBD2. Germline trimming cut 2 bases from V and 4 bases from J; bases unmatched to any gene: 6. CDR3 length equals 16 residues. The germline V gene encodes CDR1 SGHDT and CDR2 YYEEEE. The CDR3 loop reads CASSFLTSGIPDTQYF. The CDR3 DNA follows: TGTGCCAGCAGCTTTCTGACTAGCGGGATACCAGATACGCAGTATTTT.

Details on this clone: Other nucleotide sequences in the sample specify the same CDR3. The rearrangement uses TRBV11-3 and TRBJ2-3; D is unresolved. Trimming stripped 5 bases from V and 2 bases from J, with 5 bases between. Germline-derived CDR1 and CDR2 are SGHNT and YENEEA. CDR3 length: 12 residues. As DNA, the CDR3 is TGTGCCAGCAGCCTTTCCACAGATACGCAGTATTTT. It specifies CASSLSTDTQYF.

The chain has TRBV25-1 and TRBJ1-1; the D gene is possibly TRBD1 (5 bases). The V end lost 2 bases, the J end lost 5 bases, and 12 bases lay between the germline ends. This CDR3 contains 14 residues. Germline CDR1 MGHDK, CDR2 SYGVNS. This CDR3 is CASSEGGVTTEAFF. The CDR3 bases are TGTGCCAGCAGTGAAGGGGGGGTAACGACTGAAGCTTTCTTT.

The V and J genes are TRBV4-3 and TRBJ2-1; 8 bases align to TRBD1. CDR3 length equals 16 residues. V gave up 3 bases and J gave up 3 bases; unmatched junction bases: 7. CDR1 is LGHNA, CDR2 YSLEER, per germline. The CDR3 spells CASSQAGGQDYNEQFF. Written as DNA, the CDR3 is TGCGCCAGCAGCCAGGCTGGGGGACAGGACTACAATGAGCAGTTCTTC.

To note about this clone: This sample also contains other DNA sequences that code for the same CDR3. V and J are TRBV28 and TRBJ2-1; D ambiguous. Germline V gene data show CDR1 as MDHEN and CDR2 as SYDVKM. The CDR3 covers 12 residues. The germline V and J ends were trimmed by 3 bases and 9 bases, with 9 bases remaining between them. CDR3 sequence: CASSLVEREQFF. The CDR3 bases are TGTGCCAGCAGTTTGGTAGAACGTGAGCAGTTCTTC.

The chain joins TRBV28 to TRBJ1-4, with D possibly matching TRBD1 (6 bases). The CDR3 is made up of 16 amino acids. The germline V and J ends were trimmed by 7 bases and 3 bases, with 18 bases remaining between them. Germline lookup yields CDR1 MDHEN and CDR2 SYDVKM. The CDR3 sequence is CASKMGGAAPNEKLFF. CDR3 nucleotide sequence: TGTGCCAGCAAGATGGGGGGCGCGGCGCCTAATGAAAAACTGTTTTTT.

This sequence joins TRBV29-1 and TRBJ1-2, with TRBD1 as a possible D gene (5 bases). This CDR3 is built from 15 residues. Trimming removed 4 bases at V and 4 bases at J, with 19 bases between. Germline loops: CDR1 SQVTM, CDR2 ANQGSEA. CDR3 nucleotide sequence: TGCAGCGTTGTTAATTCTTGGGGGTCCCCCTATGGCTACACCTTC. Encoded protein: CSVVNSWGSPYGYTF. Full variable domain (remainder filled in from reference TRBV29-1 and TRBJ1-2): SAVISQKPSRDICQRGTSLTIQCQVDSQVTMMFWYRQQPGQSLTLIATANQGSEATYESGFVIDKFPISRPNLTFSTLTVSNMSPEDSSIYLCSVVNSWGSPYGYTFGSGTRLTVV.

This clone was observed a single time. This chain joins TRBV19 and TRBJ1-1; a weak D match, TRBD1 (6 bases). The ends were cut back, 5 bases at V and 1 base at J, with 14 bases in the middle. The CDR3 spans 15 residues. Germline values: CDR1 LNHDA, CDR2 SQIVND (reference sequence). CDR3 DNA: TGTGCCAGTAGTGCCCGGGGGCGGCCGAACACTGAAGCTTTCTTT. Translation gives CASSARGRPNTEAFF.

V is TRBV7-9 and J is TRBJ2-5; the D gene is possibly TRBD2 (5 bases). The J call may be wrong; the DNA end is better matched by TRBJ2-7. Germline V CDR1 and CDR2: SEHNR, FQNEAQ (reference sequence). The CDR3 has 11 amino acids. CDR3 bases: TGTGCCAGCGCCGAGGGCTACGAGCAGTACTTC. Translated: CASAEGYEQYF.

CDR3: CASSLAGTVNTGELFF. The CDR3 DNA sequence: TGTGCCAGCAGCTTAGCCGGGACAGTGAACACCGGGGAGCTGTTTTTT. The J gene is TRBJ2-2, the V gene TRBV7-9; TRBD1 matches 7 bases. CDR1 SEHNR and CDR2 FQNEAQ come from the germline V gene (reference sequence). The CDR3 length is 16 residues. Trimming removed 0 bases from V and 1 base from J; junction bases left unmatched: 2.

The chain combines TRBV7-3 with TRBJ1-6; D not resolved. The CDR3 consists of 15 residues. The germline V and J ends were trimmed by 2 bases and 10 bases, with 15 bases remaining between them. Germline CDR1 and CDR2: SGHTA and FQGTGA. The CDR3 nucleotides read TGTGCCAGCAGCTTATTCGCTAGGGAGTTATCACCCCTCCACTTT. Translation gives CASSLFARELSPLHF.

V and J are TRBV2 and TRBJ1-4; 7 bases map to TRBD1. Per the germline V gene, CDR1 is SNHLY and CDR2 is FYNNEI. The V gene end was trimmed by 7 bases and the J gene end by 3 bases; junction bases not matched to a gene: 8. This CDR3 is 15 amino acids long. CDR3 in DNA: TGTGCCAGCATACTAGACAGGGCGCCTAATGAAAAACTGTTTTTT. As protein: CASILDRAPNEKLFF.

The rearrangement joins TRBV7-2 to TRBJ2-7; possibly TRBD1 for D (6 bases). V was pared by 2 bases and J by 8 bases, with 10 bases between. From germline, CDR1 is SGHTA and CDR2 FQGNSA. CDR3 size: 12 residues. The CDR3 DNA reads TGTGCCAGCAGCTTACAGGGGAAGAAGCAGTACTTC. This sequence encodes CASSLQGKKQYF.